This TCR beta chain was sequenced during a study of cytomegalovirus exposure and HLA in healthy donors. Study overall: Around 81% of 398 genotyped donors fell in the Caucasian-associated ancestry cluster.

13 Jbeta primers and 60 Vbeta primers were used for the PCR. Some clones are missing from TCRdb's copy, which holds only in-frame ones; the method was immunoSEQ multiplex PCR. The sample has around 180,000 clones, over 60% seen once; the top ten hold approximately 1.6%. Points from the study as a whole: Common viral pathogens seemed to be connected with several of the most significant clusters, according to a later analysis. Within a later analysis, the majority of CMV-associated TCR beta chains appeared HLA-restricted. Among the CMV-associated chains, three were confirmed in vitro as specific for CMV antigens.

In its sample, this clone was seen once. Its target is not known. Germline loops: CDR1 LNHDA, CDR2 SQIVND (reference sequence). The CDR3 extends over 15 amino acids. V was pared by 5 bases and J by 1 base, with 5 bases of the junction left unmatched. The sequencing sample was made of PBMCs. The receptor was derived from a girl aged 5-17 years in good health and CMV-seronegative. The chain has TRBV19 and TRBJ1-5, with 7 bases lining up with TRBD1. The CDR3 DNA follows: TGTGCCAGTAGTCGGGGACAGCCGAGCAATCAGCCCCAGCATTTT. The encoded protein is CASSRGQPSNQPQHF.